This note documents a single T cell receptor beta chain sequence. This clonotype has only a few counts. The antigen this receptor binds is unknown. Nothing much larger sits one base from this clone, and base qualities are not available. The instrument was an Illumina NovaSeq 6000. cDNA libraries for TCRalpha and TCRbeta were prepared by 5'RACE using constant-segment primers, with sample barcodes and unique molecular identifiers added. RNA was extracted from every sample with Trizol reagent. Libraries were amplified in two PCR steps, with a second sample barcode and Illumina TruSeq adapters added in the second step. The libraries were sequenced on an Illumina NovaSeq using 2 x 150 bp paired-end reads. The original methods were these. Demultiplexing of reads and collapsing into UMI-guided consensus sequences were performed with migec v1.2.7. Using mixcr v2.1.11, the UMI consensuses were aligned to TRA and TRB V and J templates and assembled into clonotypes. A clonotype was counted as expanded or contracted only when both edgeR and NoisET called the clonotype significant, with the noise models trained on biological replicates. For edgeR calls, the cutoffs were a false discovery rate-adjusted p below 0.01 and a log2 fold-change threshold of 1. As an exploratory analysis of dynamics, max-normalized trajectories of the 1000 most abundant clonotypes were examined with PCA combined with hierarchical clustering. Separately sequenced CD4+ and CD8+ repertoires were used to assign the CD4 or CD8 phenotype of responding clones. TCRdb reanalyzed the raw reads on its own, using fastp at Q25 for trimming and MiXCR for clone calling, and kept in-frame beta chains. Every entry covers one CDR3 protein and lists the most common genes and DNA from its rows. These V and J calls originate from TCRdb's pipeline instead of the authors' own analysis. This sample gives roughly 380,000 distinct CDR3 sequences in total; around 28% of them show up just once. The top ten constitute roughly 13% of the sample.

PBMCs were isolated by Ficoll-Paque density gradient centrifugation. Per the germline V gene (reference sequence), SGHKS is the CDR1 and YYEKEE is the CDR2. Inclusive of the bounding cysteine and phenylalanine, the CDR3 is 14 residues long. The only DNA kept is the CDR3, 42 bases in frame from the first base. Unmatched junction bases come to 6, with V trimmed by 5 bases and J by 5 bases. This entry comes from a study of T-cell memory formation after mild COVID-19 (dated by TCRdb to the early 2020s). Study-level background: TCR sequence clusters from the two donors were largely donor specific. T-cell clones expanding and contracting after mild COVID-19 in two donors were tracked by longitudinal TCRalpha and TCRbeta repertoire sequencing. The cohort comprised two young, previously healthy adult volunteers, one female and one male.

What the work shows at the level of the full study, not this receptor alone: From day 15 to 85, contracting clones showed balanced CD4/CD8 phenotypes, whereas a second wave of clones that expanded from day 15 to 37 leaned towards CD4+. The detection of some responding clones in pre-infection memory suggests that pre-existing cross-reactive memory T cells joined the SARS-CoV-2 response. Contracting CD4+ clones were found mainly in CM and EM memory subsets, while CD8+ clones were enriched in EMRA. The study covered only two mild cases, and larger cohorts including severe cases with pre-infection samples were considered necessary. SARS-CoV-2 specificity was not confirmed for the second-wave clones peaking on day 37.

The V gene is TRBV5-5 and the J gene is TRBJ1-1, with TRBD1 matching 10 junction bases. Sequencing used PBMCs or a T cell subset sorted from them (not recorded which). The sequence was collected from an adult woman who had mild COVID-19 (a few samples of this study predate the infection). The sample titles of this study are shuffled in the database, so cell type and time point are left out; the donor was told from shared clones. The CDR3 corresponds to CASRRQGARTEAFF. The DNA reads as follows: TGTGCCAGCAGACGACAGGGGGCGAGGACTGAAGCTTTCTTT.